Below, 5 T cell receptor beta chains from the same sample are listed, as sequenced in a study of early T cells in non-severe SARS-CoV-2 infection. TCRdb analysed the 5' RACE reads with MiXCR anew, one entry per CDR3 protein. The data show about 56,000 distinct CDR3 sequences, about 11% seen once. Sequencing input: whole blood. The receptors shown here come from an adult who was a healthcare worker with PCR-confirmed SARS-CoV-2 infection or an uninfected control (not recorded which).

This clonotype was observed a handful of times. The V gene is TRBV11-2, the J gene TRBJ1-2; the D is unclear. The CDR3 covers 17 residues. CDR1 and CDR2 from the germline V gene are SGHAT and FQNNGV. Trimming shortened V by 5 bases and J by 0 bases, and 19 bases separated the two germline ends. The CDR3 nucleotides are TGTGCCAGCAGCCCCATACGAACACTATCGCCTAACTATGGCTACACCTTC. Amino acids: CASSPIRTLSPNYGYTF.

V and J are TRBV20-1 and TRBJ2-7, with 8 bases identical to TRBD2. Germline lookup yields CDR1 DFQATT and CDR2 SNEGSKA (reference sequence). The CDR3 has 13 amino acids. Trimming removed 5 bases from V and 6 bases from J; junction bases left unmatched: 9. Written as DNA, the CDR3 is TGCAGTGCTCCGGGACTAGTCGGGATCGAGCAGTACTTC. Translated: CSAPGLVGIEQYF.

This clonotype was observed many times. The V call is TRBV6-2 or TRBV6-3, the J call TRBJ2-1, with D hard to call. The CDR3 has 13 residues. Germline values: CDR1 MNHEY, CDR2 SVGEGT. V lost 6 bases to trimming and J lost 4 bases, with 10 bases between them. CDR3 in DNA: TGTGCCAGCAGGGATGGAGCATACAATGAGCAGTTCTTC. This codes for CASRDGAYNEQFF.

This clonotype has at least ten counts. The gene calls are TRBV30 and TRBJ1-4; D is undetermined. CDR3 length equals 13 residues. Germline loops: CDR1 GTSNPN, CDR2 SVGIG (reference sequence). The germline V and J ends were trimmed by 2 bases and 9 bases, with 13 bases remaining between them. CDR3 sequence reads: CAWSSMVGKKLFF. The CDR3 DNA reads as TGTGCCTGGAGTTCGATGGTAGGAAAAAAACTGTTTTTT.

The V and J genes are TRBV9 and TRBJ1-1; 9 positions match TRBD1. Per the germline V gene, CDR1 is SGDLS and CDR2 is YYNGEE. The V gene end was trimmed by 0 bases and the J gene end by 5 bases; junction bases not matched to a gene: 5. CDR3 length equals 15 residues. The CDR3 region is CASSVAGDRVTEAFF. The CDR3 DNA follows: TGTGCCAGCAGCGTAGCTGGGGACAGGGTGACTGAAGCTTTCTTT.